These 5 T cell receptor beta chains were sequenced from one sample in a study of regulatory T cells in long-lasting Graves disease (dated by TCRdb to the early 2020s). This specimen's time point label, per the study, means: persistent/refractory GD, antithyroid drugs over 5 years with positive TRAb. For both TCR sequencing and RNA sequencing, RNA was extracted from PBMCs using TRIzol. The library was prepared using multiplex PCR. Reads for this sample came from an Illumina HiSeq 4000. CDR3 regions were amplified by Arm-PCR with iRepertoire HTBI primers to construct TCR beta libraries. The raw public reads went through TCRdb reprocessing: fastp at Q25, MiXCR clone calling, in-frame beta chains kept. Each CDR3 protein gets just one entry, which takes the most common genes and DNA from the rows behind it. For this sample there are under 500,000 distinct CDR3 sequences; around 20% appear just once. The ten top clones hold around 20% of the sample.

The material was peripheral blood mononuclear cells (PBMCs), obtained when the disease was refractory, from a patient treated with antithyroid drugs. The receptors were sampled from a female donor with Graves disease.

This clonotype was detected only a few times. This chain uses TRBV19 with TRBJ1-5, with 8 bases aligning to TRBD1. The ends lost 5 bases at V and 6 bases at J; junction bases unmatched: 6. The CDR3 loop spans 14 amino acids. Germline-derived CDR1 and CDR2 are LNHDA and SQIVND (reference sequence). The CDR3 loop reads CASSQGARGQPQHF. The CDR3 coding sequence is TGTGCCAGTAGTCAGGGGGCGCGCGGTCAGCCCCAGCATTTT.

The rearrangement uses TRBV30 and TRBJ1-2; D possibly corresponds to TRBD1 (6 bases). CDR1 is GTSNPN, CDR2 SVGIG, per germline (reference sequence). With 4 bases removed from V and 6 bases from J, the gap between germline ends came to 18 bases. The length of the CDR3 is 14 residues. The CDR3 nucleotides read TGTGCCTGGACCCACGGGGGGGGCTTCGATGGCTACACCTTC. It specifies CAWTHGGGFDGYTF.

The CDR3 bases are TGCAGCGTCGTAAAGCCCGGGACAGGGTCTAACGAGCAGTACTTC. It is translated as CSVVKPGTGSNEQYF. The chain couples TRBV29-1 to TRBJ2-7, with 9 positions matching TRBD1. Trimming cost V 6 bases and J 5 bases; bases outside gene matches: 14. The CDR3 runs 15 residues. Germline assignment: CDR1 SQVTM and CDR2 ANQGSEA.

This clonotype was seen many times. The gene calls are TRBV7-8 and TRBJ2-5, with a possible D match to TRBD1 (6 bases). There are 13 residues in the CDR3. Trimming stripped 5 bases from V and 2 bases from J, with 9 bases between. The germline V gene encodes CDR1 SGHVS and CDR2 FQNEAQ. The CDR3 DNA follows: TGTGCCAGCAGCCGGACAGCTCAAGAGACCCAGTACTTC. Encoded protein: CASSRTAQETQYF.

The table lists this clonotype with many counts. The gene calls are TRBV2 and TRBJ2-2; D gene uncertain. Germline V lookup: CDR1 SNHLY, CDR2 FYNNEI. The length of the CDR3 is 14 residues. V was shortened by 2 bases and J by 6 bases, with 10 bases between the two germline ends. This chain's CDR3 is CASSEHSFAGELFF. Written as DNA, the CDR3 is TGTGCCAGCAGTGAACATAGTTTTGCCGGGGAGCTGTTTTTT.